The clone carrying this T cell receptor beta chain was seen many times. The antigen remains unidentified. This record comes from a study of T cells after yellow fever vaccination. The overall study: It was SMART-Seq v4 Ultra Low Input that prepared the fractions with low cell numbers. The study's findings and limits: Reappearance after the booster was seen for most primary-vaccination clones, at 95% to 97% CD4 and 70% to 90% CD8. A limited proportion of clonotypes was detected within both the CD4 and CD8 compartments.

One entry per CDR3 protein results from TCRdb running MiXCR on the 5' RACE reads. The sample yields some 250,000 distinct CDR3 sequences, roughly 3.7% seen once. Trimming took 3 bases from V and 8 from J, leaving 23 bases between them. The CDR3 totals 17 residues. This chain joins TRBV12-3 or TRBV12-4 and TRBJ1-3; D not resolved. This sequence originates from a man aged 18-30 years who received the YFV17D yellow fever vaccine. The specimen comprised PBMCs, sampled 15 days after the yellow fever booster vaccination. CDR3 DNA sequence: TGTGCCAGCAGTTTCGGCGGGGTCCTCCAACATTCGGACACCATATATTTT. The encoded protein is CASSFGGVLQHSDTIYF.